The clone carrying this T cell receptor beta chain was seen a few times. Its antigen is not identified. TCRdb independently ran MiXCR on the 5' RACE reads; one entry per CDR3 protein. Of about 250,000 distinct CDR3 sequences listed, about 20% were seen once; the top ten hold 20% to 25%. This sample is part of a study of T-cell memory formation after mild COVID-19. Broader study findings: Certain responding clones were present in pre-infection memory, suggesting participation of cross-reactive memory.

The origin of this receptor is a man aged 18 to 29 who had mild COVID-19 (a few samples of this study predate the infection). Cell type and time point are not known. Material: PBMCs or a T cell subset sorted from them (not recorded which).

The CDR3, as DNA: TGCAGCGCCGCATTAGGACAGGGGGCCGGTGGCTACACCTTC. Protein: CSAALGQGAGGYTF. This chain uses TRBV29-1 with TRBJ1-2, with TRBD1 identical over 11 bases. Losses at the gene ends were 7 bases for V and 7 bases for J; bases not matched to a gene: 11. The CDR3 consists of 14 residues. Germline V gene lookup returns CDR1 SQVTM and CDR2 ANQGSEA. Supplemented by reference TRBV29-1 and TRBJ1-2, the full variable domain reads SAVISQKPSRDICQRGTSLTIQCQVDSQVTMMFWYRQQPGQSLTLIATANQGSEATYESGFVIDKFPISRPNLTFSTLTVSNMSPEDSSIYLCSAALGQGAGGYTFGSGTRLTVV.